This is a list of T cell receptor beta chains from one sample in a study of cytomegalovirus exposure and HLA in healthy donors. Measured with immunoSEQ multiplex PCR; TCRdb has only the in-frame clones, and not every one. The table includes fewer than 150,000 clones, around 74% detected once. Sequenced: PBMCs. Receptors were obtained from a man between 60 and 70 years old in good health and CMV-seropositive. Both conserved end residues are part of each CDR3. A D gene is named only where the DNA matches it firmly. Only some rows state a clone size, as once, few, many or a class for expanded clones.

len	v_gene	d_gene	j_gene	abundance	CDR3nt	CDR3aa
14	TRBV5-1	TRBD1	TRBJ1-2	-	TGCGCCAGCAGCCCCGGACAGGATCTGTACGGCTACACCTTC	CASSPGQDLYGYTF
16	TRBV5-1	TRBD2	TRBJ2-3	few	TGCGCCAGCAGGCCCCGAAGCGGGATAGACACAGATACGCAGTATTTT	CASRPRSGIDTDTQYF
14	TRBV5-1	-	TRBJ1-6	few	TGCGCCAGCAAGGTAGGGGTGGTGGATTCACCCCTCCACTTT	CASKVGVVDSPLHF
13	TRBV30	-	TRBJ1-1	-	TGTGCCTGGGGGGTAGGGGGGAACACTGAAGCTTTCTTT	CAWGVGGNTEAFF
18	TRBV5-8	TRBD1	TRBJ1-6	-	TGTGCCAGCCCGAGACAGGGTTCACGGCGAGAGTATAATTCACCCCTCCACTTT	CASPRQGSRREYNSPLHF
15	TRBV18	TRBD2	TRBJ2-3	-	TGTGCCAGCTCATCTCTGGGGGGGTTCACAGATACGCAGTATTTT	CASSSLGGFTDTQYF
15	TRBV18	TRBD1	TRBJ1-5	-	TGTGCCAGCTCGACCTCCGGGACAGGGGAACAGCCCCAGCATTTT	CASSTSGTGEQPQHF
13	TRBV29-1	TRBD1	TRBJ2-7	-	TGCAGCGTTGATAGGGACAGGGGCCACGAGCAGTACTTC	CSVDRDRGHEQYF
14	TRBV25-1	-	TRBJ1-2	-	TGTGCCAGCAGTGAATACACCAGTGCCTATGGCTACACCTTC	CASSEYTSAYGYTF
15	TRBV13	TRBD1	TRBJ1-2	once	TGTGCCAGCAGCTCCTCGGACAGGGTGATGTATGGCTACACCTTC	CASSSSDRVMYGYTF
13	TRBV2	-	TRBJ1-1	-	TGTGCCAGCAGTCTGGACAAATACACTGAAGCTTTCTTT	CASSLDKYTEAFF
15	TRBV5-4	-	TRBJ1-1	-	TGTGCCAGCAGCTTGGTGCAGGGCTTGAACACTGAAGCTTTCTTT	CASSLVQGLNTEAFF
17	TRBV15	-	TRBJ1-2	-	TGTGCCACCAGCCCCCTGGCCGGGGAAAAAAGGCCAGAGGGCTACACCTTC	CATSPLAGEKRPEGYTF
17	TRBV12-5	-	TRBJ2-2	-	TGTGCTAGTGGTTTGATATCCGGGACAAAGGGCACCGGGGAGCTGTTTTTT	CASGLISGTKGTGELFF
14	TRBV25-1	TRBD1	TRBJ2-7	few	TGTGCCAGCAGTCTGGGACAGTCCTCCTACGAGCAGTACTTC	CASSLGQSSYEQYF
13	TRBV6-1	-	TRBJ1-2	-	TGTGCCAGCAGTGCTACAGTAAACTATGGCTACACCTTC	CASSATVNYGYTF
13	TRBV5-5	-	TRBJ1-4	-	TGTGCCAGCAGATACGGGGTTAATGAAAAACTGTTTTTT	CASRYGVNEKLFF
13	TRBV5-4	-	TRBJ1-2	-	TGTGCCAGCACCAACAGAGCTAACTATGGCTACACCTTC	CASTNRANYGYTF
15	TRBV5-1	-	TRBJ2-3	-	TGCGCCAGCAGCCCCGGGGGAGGAGGGACAGATACGCAGTATTTT	CASSPGGGGTDTQYF
15	TRBV6-5	TRBD2	TRBJ2-7	-	TGTGCCAGCAGACCCGGACTAGCGGGGACCTACGAGCAGTACTTC	CASRPGLAGTYEQYF
14	TRBV30	-	TRBJ1-6	-	TGTGCCTGGAATCCCCGGGTTGGCGGTTCACCCCTCCACTTT	CAWNPRVGGSPLHF
16	TRBV2	TRBD2	TRBJ2-2	-	TGTGCCAGCAGGTCCCGACTAGCGGGAGTCACCGGGGAGCTGTTTTTT	CASRSRLAGVTGELFF